Listed below are T cell receptor beta chains from one sample, sequenced in a study of CD8 T cells in Susac syndrome. TCRdb reanalysed the immunoSEQ multiplex PCR reads using MiXCR and keeps one entry per CDR3 protein. The table includes about 130,000 distinct CDR3 sequences, just under 95% detected once. Sequencing was done on a sample of CD4+ T cells from PBMCs. The receptor set was obtained from a human donor in good health. CDR3s include the opening cysteine and the closing phenylalanine or tryptophan. A D gene is named only where the DNA matches it firmly. The size field is filled for only some rows; it gives once, few, many or a size class.

V gene,J gene,D gene,clone size,CDR3 DNA,CDR3 protein
TRBV2,TRBJ1-1,-,-,TGTGCCAGCACCCTAGTGTCGGGGACCGCAGCTTTCTTT,CASTLVSGTAAFF
TRBV12-3/TRBV12-4,TRBJ2-7,TRBD2,-,TGTGCCAGCAGCCTAGGGACTAGCGGGGGGCCCTACGAGCAGTACTTC,CASSLGTSGGPYEQYF
TRBV4-3,TRBJ2-5,-,-,TGCGCCAGCAGCCAAGATGCCCCCCCAGGAGAGACCCAGTACTTC,CASSQDAPPGETQYF
TRBV29-1,TRBJ1-1,-,-,TGCAGCGTTGGGCAACAGAACACTGAAGCTTTCTTT,CSVGQQNTEAFF
TRBV29-1,TRBJ2-1,TRBD2,-,TGCAGCGTTTCAAAACTAGCGGGATACGGCAATGAGCAGTTCTTC,CSVSKLAGYGNEQFF
TRBV6-5,TRBJ2-2,-,-,TGTGCCAGCAGTCCCGGCGGCGGGACCGGGGAGCTGTTTTTT,CASSPGGGTGELFF
TRBV18,TRBJ1-3,-,-,TGTGCCAGCTCAACGACCGGGACAAAGTTTGGAAACACCATATATTTT,CASSTTGTKFGNTIYF
TRBV5-6,TRBJ2-2,-,few,TGTGCCAGCAGCTTTGGGGGGACGAACACCGGGGAGCTGTTTTTT,CASSFGGTNTGELFF
TRBV2,TRBJ2-7,-,-,TGTGCCAGCAGTGTGATAGAGGGTCTCGAGCAGTACTTC,CASSVIEGLEQYF
TRBV5-1,TRBJ2-1,TRBD2,-,TGCGCCAGCAAGATGCCCTTACGGCCGGGACTAGGAGTAACGGGGGGACATAATGAGCAGTTCTTC,CASKMPLRPGLGVTGGHNEQFF
TRBV7-2,TRBJ2-3,TRBD2,-,TGTGCCAGCAGCTTAGCCGGGACTAGCGGGGCAGATACGCAGTATTTT,CASSLAGTSGADTQYF
TRBV18,TRBJ1-5,TRBD1,once,TGTGCCAGCTCATCGGCGACAGGGAGCTTTAGCAATCAGCCCCAGCATTTT,CASSSATGSFSNQPQHF
TRBV6-2/TRBV6-3,TRBJ1-1,-,-,TGTGCCAGCAGTTGGTACGGCACGAACACTGAAGCTTTCTTT,CASSWYGTNTEAFF
TRBV7-9,TRBJ2-1,TRBD2,-,TGTGCCAGCAGCTCGGCTAGCGGGGCCCGGAGCTCCTACAATGAGCAGTTCTTC,CASSSASGARSSYNEQFF
TRBV29-1,TRBJ2-5,TRBD1,-,TGCAGCGTTGAGGGGACAGTAAGAGAGACCCAGTACTTC,CSVEGTVRETQYF
TRBV6-2/TRBV6-3,TRBJ2-5,-,-,TGTGCCAGCAGCAAGAGGCGAGGGACCCAGTACTTC,CASSKRRGTQYF
TRBV20-1,TRBJ1-1,TRBD1,-,TGCAGTGCTTTCCGGACAGGGGAAGCTTTCTTT,CSAFRTGEAFF
TRBV5-4,TRBJ2-7,TRBD1,few,TGTGCCAGCTGTTCGGACAGGGCCTTCTACGAGCAGTACTTC,CASCSDRAFYEQYF
TRBV2,TRBJ2-4,TRBD1,-,TGTGCCAGCACCCCTCAGGGGGAATACGAAAACATTCAGTACTTC,CASTPQGEYENIQYF
TRBV29-1,TRBJ1-2,-,-,TGCAGCGTTGAAATGGGGTACACCTTC,CSVEMGYTF
TRBV29-1,TRBJ2-7,TRBD1,-,TGCAGCGTTCGTATGGGACAGGGGTTCAACGAGCAGTACTTC,CSVRMGQGFNEQYF
TRBV20-1,TRBJ1-5,-,-,TGCAGTGCTAGACTGGGGTTAAGCAATCAGCCCCAGCATTTT,CSARLGLSNQPQHF
TRBV29-1,TRBJ1-4,-,-,TGCAGCGCCGGGACTGGAAATGAAAAACTGTTTTTT,CSAGTGNEKLFF
TRBV2,TRBJ1-1,-,-,TGTGCCAGCAGTGGTGGGGATAGGACTGAAGCTTTCTTT,CASSGGDRTEAFF
TRBV5-4,TRBJ2-7,-,-,TGTGCCAGCAGCAAACGAGACCCCTACGAGCAGTACTTC,CASSKRDPYEQYF
TRBV5-1,TRBJ1-1,-,-,TGCGCCAGCAGCGTGGAAGGGCACACGAACACTGAAGCTTTCTTT,CASSVEGHTNTEAFF
TRBV29-1,TRBJ2-7,-,-,TGCAGCGTGGTTGACAGGACCGCCTACGAGCAGTACTTC,CSVVDRTAYEQYF
TRBV18,TRBJ2-7,-,few,TGTGCCAGCTCACCAGGGGGCGAGCAGTACTTC,CASSPGGEQYF
TRBV19,TRBJ1-1,-,-,TGTGCCAGTAGCTACAGTAAACAATCTCCGAACACTGAAGCTTTCTTT,CASSYSKQSPNTEAFF
TRBV20-1,TRBJ1-1,TRBD1,-,TGCAGGGGAGACAGGGGCACTGAAGCTTTCTTT,CRGDRGTEAFF
TRBV3-1,TRBJ1-5,-,-,TGTGCCAGCAGCCAAGGAACAGATAGCAATCAGCCCCAGCATTTT,CASSQGTDSNQPQHF
TRBV11-2,TRBJ2-7,-,-,TGTGCCAGCAGCTTAGATCGTGGGCTAGGGGGTTACGAGCAGTACTTC,CASSLDRGLGGYEQYF
TRBV6-1,TRBJ1-1,TRBD1,-,TGTGCCAGCAACACAGGGGGACTGAACACTGAAGCTTTCTTT,CASNTGGLNTEAFF
TRBV7-2,TRBJ2-3,-,-,TGTGCCAGCAGCTTAGGCCAGGTTAGCACAGATACGCAGTATTTT,CASSLGQVSTDTQYF
TRBV2,TRBJ1-5,TRBD1,once,TGTGCCAGCAGTGGGGGTGGAGACAGGGGATTACAGCATTTT,CASSGGGDRGLQHF
TRBV6-2/TRBV6-3,TRBJ1-1,TRBD1,-,TGTGCCAGCAGCTATACCGGGACAGGGAGTGAAGCTTTCTTT,CASSYTGTGSEAFF
TRBV19,TRBJ2-2,-,-,TGTGCCAGTAGGGGCAGGGCGAACACCGGGGAGCTGTTTTTT,CASRGRANTGELFF
TRBV4-2,TRBJ2-5,-,-,TGTGCCAGCAGCCAAGGTGTTAGGGAGGAGACCCAGTACTTC,CASSQGVREETQYF
TRBV5-1,TRBJ2-7,TRBD2,-,TGCGCCAGCAGCTCCGGGACTAGCCTATACGAGCAGTACTTC,CASSSGTSLYEQYF
TRBV11-2,TRBJ1-2,-,few,TGTGCCAGCAGTCCGGACAGAGCTAACTATGGCTACACCTTC,CASSPDRANYGYTF
TRBV3-1,TRBJ2-5,-,once,TGTGCCAGCAGCCAAGCTTTCGGGTCTAGGGGAGAGACCCAGTACTTC,CASSQAFGSRGETQYF
TRBV20-1,TRBJ1-1,-,-,TGCAGTGCTAGACTACCGAACACTGAAGCTTTCTTT,CSARLPNTEAFF
TRBV19,TRBJ1-5,-,-,TGTGCCAGTAGCTGGCAGTATTATAGCAATCAGCCCCAGCATTTT,CASSWQYYSNQPQHF
TRBV9,TRBJ2-4,-,-,TGTGCCAGCAGTCCACCCTCGGCTACATCTGGTCAGTACTTC,CASSPPSATSGQYF
TRBV15,TRBJ2-6,-,-,TGTGCCACCAGCAGAACAGGGTTTGGGGCCAACGTCCTGACTTTC,CATSRTGFGANVLTF
TRBV11-2,TRBJ1-6,TRBD1,once,TGTGCCAGCAGCTGGGGACAGGGGGCGCCTGATTCACCCCTCCACTTT,CASSWGQGAPDSPLHF